These 21 T cell receptor beta chains came from one sample sequenced in a study of blood T cell repertoires in COVID-19. This table comes from immunoSEQ multiplex PCR, and its TCRdb copy is limited to in-frame clones, with some not included. Of about 150,000 clones listed, around 88% are singletons. Source material: peripheral blood. Source of these receptors: a woman aged 70 to 79 who had recovered from COVID-19.

The genes are TRBV7-9 and TRBJ2-3; 9 bases fit TRBD2. From germline, CDR1 is SEHNR and CDR2 FQNEAQ (reference sequence). Losses at the gene ends were 0 bases for V and 2 bases for J; bases not matched to a gene: 3. The CDR3 extends over 16 amino acids. CDR3 amino acids: CASSLARLAVTDTQYF. CDR3 bases: TGTGCCAGCAGCTTAGCCCGACTAGCGGTCACAGATACGCAGTATTTT.

The genes are TRBV30 and TRBJ2-7, with D maybe TRBD2 (5 bases). V lost 0 bases, J lost 3 bases, and 12 bases lay in between. Germline V gene sequence: CDR1 GTSNPN, CDR2 SVGIG (reference sequence). This CDR3 is built from 14 residues. The DNA for the CDR3 is TGTGCCTGGAGTGTGAGGGCGTCGGTCTACGAGCAGTACTTC. The encoded protein is CAWSVRASVYEQYF.

This rearrangement joins TRBV2 to TRBJ2-3; 8 bases map to TRBD1. The germline V gene encodes CDR1 SNHLY and CDR2 FYNNEI. V was pared by 6 bases and J by 3 bases, with 5 bases of the junction left unmatched. The CDR3 length is 14 residues. DNA for the CDR3: TGTGCCAGCAGGGACAGGGTTTCGACAGATACGCAGTATTTT. Encoded protein: CASRDRVSTDTQYF.

The chain carries TRBV6-5 and TRBJ2-5; D is ambiguous. Germline V gives CDR1 MNHEY, CDR2 SVGAGI. There are 12 residues in the CDR3. Trimming cost V 2 bases and J 5 bases, with 6 bases left between them. The CDR3 DNA is TGTGCCAGCAGTTACCCCTCGGAGACCCAGTACTTC. This gives the protein CASSYPSETQYF.

A few counts support this clone. V and J are TRBV2 and TRBJ1-6; D may be TRBD1 (6 bases). In germline, CDR1 is SNHLY, CDR2 FYNNEI. There are 15 residues in the CDR3. V shed 6 bases and J shed 8 bases, with 17 bases lying between them. The CDR3 spells CASSGEQGRDSPLHF. The CDR3, as DNA: TGTGCCAGCAGCGGAGAGCAGGGGAGGGATTCACCCCTCCACTTT.

The J gene is TRBJ2-1, the V gene TRBV6-6, with D possibly being TRBD1 (6 bases). This CDR3 spans 14 amino acids. The V end lost 5 bases, the J end lost 9 bases, and 17 bases lay between the germline ends. CDR1 and CDR2 from the germline V gene are MNHNY and SVGAGI (reference sequence). CDR3 sequence reads: CASSPAPSRGEQFF. CDR3 bases: TGTGCCAGCAGTCCGGCGCCCAGCAGGGGTGAGCAGTTCTTC.

The rearrangement uses TRBV6-2 or TRBV6-3 and TRBJ2-3, with 10 bases that match TRBD2. CDR1 and CDR2 from the germline V gene are MNHEY and SVGEGT. There are 18 residues in the CDR3. The V gene end was trimmed by 0 bases and the J gene end by 3 bases; junction bases not matched to a gene: 9. Here the CDR3 DNA reads TGTGCCAGCAGTTACTCCCTAGCGGGAGTTGGGAGGACAGATACGCAGTATTTT. Encoded protein: CASSYSLAGVGRTDTQYF.

The gene calls are TRBV3-1 (or the pseudogene TRBV3-2) and TRBJ2-5, with TRBD2 matching over 7 bases. CDR3 length equals 13 residues. Germline loops: CDR1 LGHDT, CDR2 YNNKEL (reference sequence). V shed 6 bases and J 5 bases; nucleotides not matched to a gene: 6. CDR3 coding DNA: TGTGCCAGCAGAGCGGGGCCCCGGGAGACCCAGTACTTC. Protein product: CASRAGPRETQYF.

The genes are TRBV12-5 and TRBJ2-2, with 9 bases identical to TRBD1. This CDR3 is built from 17 residues. The V gene's germline CDR1 is LGHNT and CDR2 FRNRAP. The trim removed 5 bases at V and 8 bases at J, leaving 15 bases unmatched. The DNA of the CDR3 is TGTGCTAGTGGTCCAGGCCGGGACAGGGCCCCGACGGGGGAGCTGTTTTTT. Protein: CASGPGRDRAPTGELFF.

This chain connects TRBV5-1 to TRBJ2-3, with D possibly TRBD2 on 7 matching bases. V lost 7 bases, J lost 2 bases, and 17 bases lay in between. Germline V gene lookup returns CDR1 SGHRS and CDR2 YFSETQ. CDR3 length: 15 residues. The CDR3 nucleotides read TGCGCCAGCGGGTCCCAGGGGAGGGTCACAGATACGCAGTATTTT. This gives the protein CASGSQGRVTDTQYF.

The chain recombines TRBV5-1 with TRBJ1-2; D unresolved. The CDR3 has 15 residues. Germline assignment: CDR1 SGHRS and CDR2 YFSETQ. Trimming left V 0 bases short and J 2 bases short, with 11 bases between. CDR3 sequence (DNA): TGCGCCAGCAGCTTGGCCAGGAATCCCAACTATGGCTACACCTTC. Translated: CASSLARNPNYGYTF. Supplemented by reference TRBV5-1 and TRBJ1-2, the full variable domain reads KAGVTQTPRYLIKTRGQQVTLSCSPISGHRSVSWYQQTPGQGLQFLFEYFSETQRNKGNFPGRFSGRQFSNSRSEMNVSTLELGDSALYLCASSLARNPNYGYTFGSGTRLTVV.

The chain links TRBV19 to TRBJ1-1; TRBD1 matches 7 bases. V lost 8 bases to trimming and J lost 4 bases; unmatched junction nucleotides: 13. The CDR3 spans 15 residues. Germline CDR1 reads LNHDA; CDR2 reads SQIVND (reference sequence). CDR3 amino acids: CASWKNRGAGTEAFF. The CDR3 coding sequence is TGTGCCAGTTGGAAGAACAGGGGAGCGGGCACTGAAGCTTTCTTT. Filled out from reference TRBV19 and TRBJ1-1, the complete variable domain reads DGGITQSPKYLFRKEGQNVTLSCEQNLNHDAMYWYRQDPGQGLRLIYYSQIVNDFQKGDIAEGYSVSREKKESFPLTVTSAQKNPTAFYLCASWKNRGAGTEAFFGQGTRLTVV.

Only one count was recorded for this clone. The chain couples TRBV9 to TRBJ2-7; D is possibly TRBD2 (6 bases). Germline CDR1 reads SGDLS; CDR2 reads YYNGEE. The CDR3 spans 14 residues. V gave up 0 bases and J gave up 2 bases, with 9 bases separating them. In nucleotides, the CDR3 is TGTGCCAGCAGCGTAGGGCTAGCGCCCTACGAGCAGTACTTC. It is translated as CASSVGLAPYEQYF.

The chain's CDR3 is CASTPTYSSGANVLTF. The DNA of the CDR3 is TGTGCCAGCACCCCCACCTACAGCTCTGGGGCCAACGTCCTGACTTTC. This chain connects TRBV28 to TRBJ2-6; D remains unclear. V was trimmed by 7 bases and J by 0 bases, leaving 13 bases between them. This CDR3 has 16 residues. Germline values: CDR1 MDHEN, CDR2 SYDVKM. Full variable domain (remainder filled in from reference TRBV28 and TRBJ2-6): DVKVTQSSRYLVKRTGEKVFLECVQDMDHENMFWYRQDPGLGLRLIYFSYDVKMKEKGDIPEGYSVSREKKERFSLILESASTNQTSMYLCASTPTYSSGANVLTFGAGSRLTVL.

This clone is a singleton in its sample. V gene TRBV14 combines with J gene TRBJ1-6, with TRBD1 as a possible D gene (6 bases). Germline values: CDR1 SGHDN, CDR2 FVKESK. This CDR3 has 15 amino acids. Deletions cut 1 base from V and 4 bases from J, with 8 bases between. The CDR3 loop is CASSQARGYNSPLHF. The CDR3 bases are TGTGCCAGCAGCCAAGCGAGGGGGTATAATTCACCCCTCCACTTT.

This sequence joins TRBV6-6 and TRBJ2-5; the match to TRBD2 covers 10 bases. CDR1 is MNHNY and CDR2 is SVGAGI in the germline V gene (reference sequence). V was pared by 6 bases and J by 2 bases, with 3 bases of the junction left unmatched. The CDR3 covers 14 residues. The CDR3 loop reads CASRPAGGQETQYF. For the CDR3, the DNA is TGTGCCAGCAGGCCAGCGGGAGGGCAAGAGACCCAGTACTTC.

The J gene is TRBJ2-3, the V gene TRBV19, with D possibly TRBD2 on 5 matching bases. Germline values: CDR1 LNHDA, CDR2 SQIVND (reference sequence). The V and J ends lost 1 base and 6 bases respectively, with 8 bases between them. The CDR3 extends over 13 amino acids. For the CDR3, the DNA is TGTGCCAGTAGTATAGGTAGCGTCGATACGCAGTATTTT. Its protein is CASSIGSVDTQYF.

V and J are TRBV5-1 and TRBJ2-3, with D maybe TRBD2 (6 bases). Germline V lookup: CDR1 SGHRS, CDR2 YFSETQ. There are 15 residues in the CDR3. V was shortened by 5 bases and J by 0 bases, with 13 bases between the two germline ends. As DNA, the CDR3 is TGCGCCAGCAGATGGGCCGGGACTAGCACAGATACGCAGTATTTT. As protein: CASRWAGTSTDTQYF.

This clone was seen more than once but under ten times. The chain carries TRBV7-2 and TRBJ2-1; 10 positions agree with TRBD2. Germline trimming cut 4 bases from V and 3 bases from J; bases unmatched to any gene: 3. Germline lookup yields CDR1 SGHTA and CDR2 FQGNSA. This CDR3 is 15 amino acids long. This CDR3 is CASSSGLAIYNEQFF. CDR3 nucleotide sequence: TGTGCCAGCAGCTCGGGACTAGCGATCTACAATGAGCAGTTCTTC.

The chain recombines TRBV5-4 with TRBJ2-7, with 13 bases lining up with TRBD2. V shed 4 bases and J 0 bases; nucleotides not matched to a gene: 4. Per the germline V gene, CDR1 is SGHNT and CDR2 is YYREEE (reference sequence). CDR3 size: 16 residues. CDR3 region: CASSPGTSGVSYEQYF. In nucleotides, the CDR3 is TGTGCCAGCAGCCCGGGGACTAGCGGGGTCTCCTACGAGCAGTACTTC.

The rearrangement links TRBV5-4 to TRBJ1-2, with D possibly matching TRBD1 (6 bases). The V gene lost 10 bases and the J gene lost 7 bases, with 23 bases spanning the gap. The CDR3 totals 14 residues. CDR1 is SGHNT, CDR2 YYREEE, per germline (reference sequence). The CDR3 region is CAGDTPGAFSGYTF. For the CDR3, the DNA is TGTGCCGGGGACACGCCAGGGGCCTTCTCTGGCTACACCTTC.